This T cell receptor beta chain is drawn from a study of blood T cell repertoires in COVID-19. Background on the study: The United States, Italy and Spain provided the acute and convalescent COVID-19 samples. T cells, B-cell-depleted T cells, or PBMCs provided the cDNA or gDNA that served as material.

Germline V gene data show CDR1 as SNHLY and CDR2 as FYNNEI. The CDR3 consists of 15 residues. Trimming cost V 2 bases and J 5 bases; bases outside gene matches: 2. In the source study's methods: Scientists estimated how many nucleated cells there were by amplifying reference gene primers. Sequencing was performed with immunoSEQ multiplex PCR; in TCRdb, only in-frame clones are kept and a portion is missing. V, J and clone size were drawn from that table, and D and trimming were deduced from the DNA. The sample holds 120,000 to 150,000 clones, more than 80% seen once. Sequenced input: peripheral blood. The chain is built from TRBV2 and TRBJ1-4; 10 nucleotides match TRBD1. The sequence derives from a human donor in a cohort sampled during active COVID-19. The CDR3 spells CASSESGQGNEKLFF. The CDR3 DNA reads TGTGCCAGCAGTGAATCGGGACAGGGGAATGAAAAACTGTTTTTT.